This is a list of T cell receptor beta chains from one sample in a study of T cells after yellow fever vaccination. TCRdb called the 5' RACE reads again in MiXCR, with one record for every CDR3 protein. The sample records 250,000 or so distinct CDR3 sequences, more than 3.5% being singletons. The starting material was PBMCs, obtained 15 days after the yellow fever booster vaccination. The receptors shown here come from a man aged 18 to 30 who received the YFV17D yellow fever vaccine. The CDR3 runs from the conserved cysteine through the conserved F or W. D genes are given only for firm matches. Clone sizes are given selectively: once, few, many, or a class where the clone is expanded.

j_call | d_call | clone_size | cdr3_length | v_call | cdr3_nt | cdr3_aa
TRBJ2-5 | TRBD1 | many | 13 | TRBV5-1 | TGCGCCAGCAAGACAGGGCCTCAAGAGACCCAGTACTTC | CASKTGPQETQYF
TRBJ2-1 | TRBD1 | many | 16 | TRBV24-1 | TGTGCCACCAGTGATCCCCGGACAGGGGGCAGGGATGAGCAGTTCTTC | CATSDPRTGGRDEQFF
TRBJ2-3 | . | many | 14 | TRBV25-1 | TGTGCCAGCAGTGAAGTAGACAGCACAGATACGCAGTATTTT | CASSEVDSTDTQYF
TRBJ1-2 | . | many | 13 | TRBV27 | TGTGCCAGCAGTCATACAAGGGACTATGGCTACACCTTC | CASSHTRDYGYTF
TRBJ1-2 | . | . | 15 | TRBV19 | TGTGCCAGTAGTTCTACCGTCCGGGCCAGTTATGGCTACACCTTC | CASSSTVRASYGYTF
TRBJ1-1 | . | few | 16 | TRBV14 | TGTGCCAGCAGCCAAGTGTGGGGGGCATCTGGGGCTGAAGCTTTCTTT | CASSQVWGASGAEAFF
TRBJ2-3 | . | many | 15 | TRBV28 | TGTGCCAGCATCCCATCCCCAGGGGGCACAGATACGCAGTATTTT | CASIPSPGGTDTQYF
TRBJ2-5 | TRBD1 | many | 15 | TRBV4-1 | TGCGCCAGCAGCCCGGACAGGGGCCGACAAGAGACCCAGTACTTC | CASSPDRGRQETQYF
TRBJ2-3 | TRBD2 | many | 16 | TRBV5-1 | TGCGCCAGCAGCCTGGGACTAGCGGGACAAACAGATACGCAGTATTTT | CASSLGLAGQTDTQYF
TRBJ1-1 | . | many | 13 | TRBV7-2 | TGTGCCAGCAGAAGGCAGAGGAACACTGAAGCTTTCTTT | CASRRQRNTEAFF
TRBJ1-1 | . | many | 14 | TRBV6-5 | TGTGCCAGCAGTTCCAACCGTAGGAACACTGAAGCTTTCTTT | CASSSNRRNTEAFF
TRBJ1-6 | . | many | 13 | TRBV4-3 | TGCGCCAGCAGCCCCCGTGGAAATTCACCCCTCCACTTT | CASSPRGNSPLHF
TRBJ2-6 | . | many | 16 | TRBV5-1 | TGCGCCAGCAGCGCCGACGGGAACTCTGGGGCCAACGTCCTGACTTTC | CASSADGNSGANVLTF
TRBJ2-1 | . | few | 15 | TRBV18 | TGTGCCAGCTCACCAGCGCCGGGCTCCTACAATGAGCAGTTCTTC | CASSPAPGSYNEQFF
TRBJ2-5 | TRBD2 | many | 13 | TRBV20-1 | TGCAGTGCTAGAGGGGAGGGGCGGGAGACCCAGTACTTC | CSARGEGRETQYF
TRBJ2-1 | TRBD1 | many | 17 | TRBV6-2/TRBV6-3 | TGTGCCAGCAGTTACCCTACGTTGGGACAGGCGTCCTATGAGCAGTTCTTC | CASSYPTLGQASYEQFF
TRBJ2-3 | TRBD2 | many | 15 | TRBV7-9 | TGTGCCAGCAGCCCCGGGGGGGCTTTTACAGATACGCAGTATTTT | CASSPGGAFTDTQYF
TRBJ1-5 | . | many | 17 | TRBV12-3/TRBV12-4 | TGTGCCAGCAGTTTCCGTACAGGCCTTTATAGCAATCAGCCCCAGCATTTT | CASSFRTGLYSNQPQHF
TRBJ1-1 | TRBD1 | many | 14 | TRBV6-2/TRBV6-3 | TGTGCCAGCAGTACGACCAGGGGGTACACTGAAGCTTTCTTT | CASSTTRGYTEAFF
TRBJ2-4 | TRBD2 | many | 15 | TRBV20-1 | TGCAGTGCTAGATTTGTGTTTTCGGGGGGTAACATTCAGTACTTC | CSARFVFSGGNIQYF
TRBJ2-6 | . | many | 16 | TRBV10-3 | TGTGCCATCAGTGAGTCGAATCAGGGTGGGGCCAACGTCCTGACTTTC | CAISESNQGGANVLTF
TRBJ1-2 | . | . | 13 | TRBV5-1 | TGCGCCAGCAGCGGGGACCTAAATTATGGCTACACCTTC | CASSGDLNYGYTF
TRBJ2-1 | . | many | 13 | TRBV5-6 | TGTGCCAGCAGCCCGACGGAGTACAATGAGCAGTTCTTC | CASSPTEYNEQFF
TRBJ2-4 | TRBD1 | many | 13 | TRBV20-1 | TGCAGTGCCACAGGGGGCCACCAAAACATTCAGTACTTC | CSATGGHQNIQYF
TRBJ1-1 | . | many | 13 | TRBV20-1 | TGCAGTGCTAGCACGACAGGTGTCACTGAAGCTTTCTTT | CSASTTGVTEAFF
TRBJ2-3 | . | many | 12 | TRBV12-3/TRBV12-4 | TGTGCCAGCGGCAGACAGACAGATACGCAGTATTTT | CASGRQTDTQYF
TRBJ2-4 | TRBD2 | many | 15 | TRBV7-2 | TGTGCCAGCAGCCGAGGCGCGGGGGGGCAGAACATTCAGTACTTC | CASSRGAGGQNIQYF
TRBJ1-2 | . | many | 14 | TRBV5-1 | TGCGCCAGCAGCCAGTCCGACTCTAACTATGGCTACACCTTC | CASSQSDSNYGYTF
TRBJ1-5 | . | . | 15 | TRBV19 | TGTGCCAGTATCAAAACGGCCGGGTTCGGCCAGCCCCAGCATTTT | CASIKTAGFGQPQHF
TRBJ1-2 | TRBD1 | many | 16 | TRBV4-2 | TGTGCCAGCAGCCTTGGACAGGGGGCGCTTAACTATGGCTACACCTTC | CASSLGQGALNYGYTF
TRBJ1-6 | . | many | 15 | TRBV4-3 | TGCGCCAGCAGCCAAGACAGGGGTCGTAATTCACCCCTCCACTTT | CASSQDRGRNSPLHF
TRBJ2-7 | . | many | 13 | TRBV6-2/TRBV6-3 | TGTGCCAGCAGCCACGGGGGCGACTACGAGCAGTACTTC | CASSHGGDYEQYF
TRBJ2-5 | . | many | 13 | TRBV10-3 | TGTGCCATCAGTACAGTGTACCAAGAGACCCAGTACTTC | CAISTVYQETQYF
TRBJ2-5 | . | many | 15 | TRBV13 | TGTGCCAGCACGGCTCCGGGGCGCCCTCAAGAGACCCAGTACTTC | CASTAPGRPQETQYF
TRBJ2-1 | TRBD2 | many | 14 | TRBV20-1 | TGCAGTGCCCCCCGCGGGGGGATCTACAATGAGCAGTTCTTC | CSAPRGGIYNEQFF
TRBJ1-5 | . | many | 12 | TRBV27 | TGTGCCAGCAGCACAGGGTTTCAGCCCCAGCATTTT | CASSTGFQPQHF
TRBJ1-1 | . | many | 14 | TRBV5-1 | TGCGCCAGCAGCTTGGGACAGAGGTCCACTGAAGCTTTCTTT | CASSLGQRSTEAFF
TRBJ1-4 | . | many | 15 | TRBV5-4 | TGTGCCAGCAGCTTAGGAGGGCGGGCTAATGAAAAACTGTTTTTT | CASSLGGRANEKLFF